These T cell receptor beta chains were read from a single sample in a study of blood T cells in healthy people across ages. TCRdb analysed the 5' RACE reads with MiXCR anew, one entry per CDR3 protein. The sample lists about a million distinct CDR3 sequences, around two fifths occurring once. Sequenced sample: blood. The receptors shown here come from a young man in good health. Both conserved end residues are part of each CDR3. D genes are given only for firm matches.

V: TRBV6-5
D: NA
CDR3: CASSYSIWATEAFF

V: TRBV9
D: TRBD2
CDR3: CASSVVGTSGGTDTQYF

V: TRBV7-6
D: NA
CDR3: CASSKASSTDTQYF

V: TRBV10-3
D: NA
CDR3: CAISEGSGTQYF

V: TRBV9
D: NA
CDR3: CASSGEWNSPLHF

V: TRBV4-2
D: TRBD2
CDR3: CASSQEGRSSGGYNEQFF

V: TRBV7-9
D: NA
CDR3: CASSLALARSTEAFF

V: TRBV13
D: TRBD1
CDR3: CASTSGDRLYEQYF

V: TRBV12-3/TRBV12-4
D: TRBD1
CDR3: CASGKQLRGSKEKLFF

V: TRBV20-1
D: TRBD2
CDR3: CSARDNVKRGLYNEQFF

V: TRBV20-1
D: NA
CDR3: CSARDAGSNEKLFF

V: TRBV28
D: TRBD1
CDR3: CASTPGGQGPNEQFF

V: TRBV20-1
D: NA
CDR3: CSAYIDRANYGYTF

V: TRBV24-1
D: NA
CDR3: CATSDSRQHTDTQYF

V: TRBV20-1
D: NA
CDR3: CSAHEYGRPTDTQYF

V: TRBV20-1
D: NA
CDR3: CSAGRLGGTFQNEQFF

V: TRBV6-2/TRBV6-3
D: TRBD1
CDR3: CASRRDSADTEAFF

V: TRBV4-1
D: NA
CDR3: CASSQAFTARRGLGYNEQFF

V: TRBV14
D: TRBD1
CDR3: CASSPRRDRVNYGYTF

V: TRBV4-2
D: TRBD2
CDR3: CASSQISGGLKETQYF

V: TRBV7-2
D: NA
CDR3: CASSLVPWDQPQHF

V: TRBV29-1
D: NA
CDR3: CSVVVAPGTGANVLTF

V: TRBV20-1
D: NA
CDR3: CSTRDIGSLAKNIQYF

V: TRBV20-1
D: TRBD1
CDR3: CSTGSSYNSPLHF

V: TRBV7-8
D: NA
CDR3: CASSCRRVPSTEAFF

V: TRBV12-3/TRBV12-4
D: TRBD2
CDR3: CASSRSGGPPYNEQYF

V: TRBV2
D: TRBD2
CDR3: CASISGGDSSYNEQYF

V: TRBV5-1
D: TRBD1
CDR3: CASSARDRGTLEQFF

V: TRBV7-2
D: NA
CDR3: CASSPTVTHEQFF

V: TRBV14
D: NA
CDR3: CASSQSLDQPQHF

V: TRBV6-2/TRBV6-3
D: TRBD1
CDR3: CASRLPGQEGSIQYF

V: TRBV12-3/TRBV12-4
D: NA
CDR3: CASSLPTAYYGYTF

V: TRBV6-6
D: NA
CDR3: CASSYLQGSTDTQYF

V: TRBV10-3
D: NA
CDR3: CAISPGDSYNEQFF

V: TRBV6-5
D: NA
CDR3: CASSAGRGSGANVLTF

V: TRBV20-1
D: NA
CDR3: CSASPSAEETQYF

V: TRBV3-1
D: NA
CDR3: CASSQERAGPQYF

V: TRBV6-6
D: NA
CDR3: CASSSGRGTTGELFF

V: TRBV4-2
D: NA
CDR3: CASSQDNAGSGHQPQHF

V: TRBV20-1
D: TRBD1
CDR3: CSAGTGGAEAFF

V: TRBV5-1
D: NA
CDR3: CASTRGGLGYGYTF

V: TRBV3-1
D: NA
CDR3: CASSQNNGPNEKLFF

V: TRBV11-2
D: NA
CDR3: CASSLGSRQIGSDTQYF

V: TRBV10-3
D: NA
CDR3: CAISAYGGHGEQYF

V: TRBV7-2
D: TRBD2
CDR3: CASKRTSGGANEQFF

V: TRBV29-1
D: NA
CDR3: CSVGEGGGQPQHF

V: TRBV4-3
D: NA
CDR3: CASSQDGWDTQYF